Described below is a single TCR beta chain sequence and its context. This clonotype has ten or more counts. Its binding antigen is unknown. No per-base quality is available; no much larger clone lies one base away. These data are taken from a study of T-cell memory formation after mild COVID-19 (dated by TCRdb to the early 2020s). The study in broad terms: Most TCR sequence clusters were specific to one of the two donors. In a couple of donors, T-cell clones that expanded and contracted after mild COVID-19 were followed by sequencing TCRalpha and TCRbeta repertoires longitudinally. The cohort was made up of two young adult volunteers, one female and one male, who were previously healthy. What the work shows at the level of the full study, not this receptor alone: Only a couple of mild cases were covered in the study, and larger cohorts including severe cases with pre-infection samples were considered necessary. Contracting CD4+ clones were located mainly in the CM and EM memory subsets, whereas CD8+ clones were found to be enriched in EMRA. The detection of some responding clones in pre-infection memory suggests that pre-existing cross-reactive memory T cells joined the SARS-CoV-2 response. Balanced CD4/CD8 phenotypes were observed for clones contracting from day 15 to 85, whereas a bias towards CD4+ was observed for a second wave of clones expanding from day 15 to 37. SARS-CoV-2 specificity of the second-wave clones peaking on day 37 was not confirmed.

Ficoll-Paque density gradient centrifugation was the method used to isolate PBMCs. The instrument given in TCRdb is Illumina NovaSeq 6000. Using 5'RACE with constant-segment primers, TCRalpha and TCRbeta cDNA libraries were constructed, with sample barcodes and unique molecular identifiers added in the process. Trizol reagent was used to extract RNA from every sample. Libraries were amplified in two PCR steps, with a second sample barcode and Illumina TruSeq adapters added in the second step. Sequencing of libraries was performed on an Illumina NovaSeq with 2 x 150 bp paired-end reads. Per the original workflow: Demultiplexing of reads and collapsing into UMI-guided consensus sequences were performed with migec v1.2.7. Using mixcr v2.1.11, UMI consensuses were aligned to TRA and TRB V and J templates and then assembled into clonotypes. A clonotype was counted as expanded or contracted only if both edgeR and NoisET called the change significant, with noise models trained on biological replicates. edgeR calls used a false discovery rate-adjusted p below 0.01 and a log2 fold-change threshold of 1. PCA with hierarchical clustering of max-normalized trajectories of the 1000 most abundant clonotypes was used as exploratory dynamics analysis. Each responding clone was given a CD4 or CD8 phenotype based on the CD4+ and CD8+ repertoires, which had been sequenced separately. Clones were called with MiXCR by TCRdb after fastp trimmed the public reads at Q25, and only in-frame beta chains were retained. When rows share a CDR3 protein, they turn into one entry using the most common DNA and genes. The authors' filters were not applied to this entry. The sample contains 25,000 to 35,000 distinct CDR3 sequences, more than 10% of them found a single time. Clones ranked in the top ten supply 15% of the sample.

The junction shows trimming of 2 bases on V and 6 bases on J, plus 10 bases between the germline ends. The CDR3 contains 13 residues, cysteine and phenylalanine counted. Of the read, only the CDR3 DNA is kept; its 39 bases are in frame from base 1. The germline V gene (reference sequence) supplies CDR1 SEHNR and CDR2 FQNEAQ. The TCR sequence derives from an adult woman who had mild COVID-19 (a few samples of this study predate the infection). The sample titles of this study are shuffled in the database, so cell type and time point are left out; the donor was told from shared clones. Recombination linked TRBV7-9 to TRBJ1-2; the D segment cannot be called with confidence. The sample was PBMCs or a T cell subset sorted from them (not recorded which). CDR3 region: CASSLSGTHGYTF. Here is the DNA: TGTGCCAGCAGCTTAAGTGGAACCCATGGCTACACCTTC.